The 11 T cell receptor beta chains below were found in one sample sequenced in a study of blood T cell repertoires in COVID-19. Sequenced by immunoSEQ multiplex PCR; TCRdb stores in-frame clones only, minus some. Among 150,000 to 180,000 clones listed, roughly nine tenths were seen once. Material for sequencing was peripheral blood. These TCRs come from a woman in her 70s with acute or convalescent COVID-19.

The chain links TRBV5-1 to TRBJ2-1; 8 bases match TRBD1. The trim removed 5 bases at V and 2 bases at J, leaving 6 bases unmatched. The CDR3 contains 15 residues. CDR1 and CDR2 from the germline V gene are SGHRS and YFSETQ. In nucleotides, the CDR3 is TGCGCCAGCAGGGCCGGGACAGGAGCCTACAATGAGCAGTTCTTC. Its translation is CASRAGTGAYNEQFF.

This clone is a singleton in its sample. This chain links TRBV5-1 with TRBJ2-4; possibly TRBD1 for D (6 bases). V lost 0 bases and J 0 bases, leaving 10 bases between the germline ends. The CDR3 consists of 16 residues. CDR1 SGHRS and CDR2 YFSETQ come from the germline V gene. The CDR3 loop is CASSLEGGLAKNIQYF. DNA of the CDR3: TGCGCCAGCAGCTTGGAAGGGGGTTTAGCCAAAAACATTCAGTACTTC.

V is TRBV28 and J is TRBJ2-7; perhaps TRBD2 as D (5 bases). Germline V gene lookup returns CDR1 MDHEN and CDR2 SYDVKM. CDR3 length equals 14 residues. Trimming pared 4 bases from V and 2 bases from J, leaving 12 bases between. The CDR3 loop is CASSSPGETYEQYV. DNA for the CDR3: TGTGCCAGCAGTTCTCCCGGGGAGACCTACGAGCAGTACGTC.

J is TRBJ2-6 and V is TRBV19; 9 nucleotides match TRBD1. The CDR3 totals 18 residues. Trimming removed 5 bases from V and 2 bases from J; junction bases left unmatched: 10. CDR1 is LNHDA and CDR2 is SQIVND in the germline V gene (reference sequence). The CDR3 coding sequence is TGTGCCAGTAGTGTAACCGGGACAGGGATAACTGGGGCCAACGTCCTGACTTTC. It specifies CASSVTGTGITGANVLTF.

The CDR3: CASSPVNWRNTEAFF. DNA for the CDR3: TGTGCCAGCAGCCCAGTAAATTGGAGGAACACTGAAGCTTTCTTT. The chain couples TRBV11-2 to TRBJ1-1; D remains unclear. CDR3 length equals 15 residues. Trimming removed 5 bases at V and 1 base at J, with 14 bases between. Germline loops: CDR1 SGHAT, CDR2 FQNNGV.

Details on this clone: This sample also contains other DNA sequences that code for the same CDR3. This rearrangement joins TRBV7-9 to TRBJ1-1, with 7 positions matching TRBD1. Trimming took 5 bases from V and 0 from J; bases not matched to a gene: 3. The germline gives CDR1 SEHNR, CDR2 FQNEAQ (reference sequence). The CDR3 length is 14 residues. CDR3: CASSLGTVNTEAFF. Written as DNA, the CDR3 is TGTGCCAGCAGCCTCGGGACAGTGAACACTGAAGCTTTCTTT.

The CDR3, as DNA: TGTGCCAGCAGCTCTAGCGGGGGGGTCTACACAGATACGCAGTATTTT. Amino acid sequence: CASSSSGGVYTDTQYF. J is TRBJ2-3 and V is TRBV7-8; 12 positions match TRBD2. CDR1 SGHVS and CDR2 FQNEAQ come from the germline V gene. The J segment lost 2 bases and the V segment lost 4 bases, leaving 4 bases of the junction unmatched. The CDR3 contains 16 residues.

The chain uses TRBV29-1 and TRBJ2-1, with TRBD1 identical over 12 bases. Germline assignment: CDR1 SQVTM and CDR2 ANQGSEA. The V segment lost 7 bases and the J segment 10 bases; nucleotides outside the gene matches: 8. This CDR3 is built from 13 residues. The CDR3 loop reads CSAGAGTGGEQFF. For the CDR3, the DNA is TGCAGCGCTGGAGCCGGGACAGGGGGCGAGCAGTTCTTC.

The chain is built from TRBV5-1 and TRBJ2-5; a possible D gene is TRBD1 (5 bases). Germline values: CDR1 SGHRS, CDR2 YFSETQ. The CDR3 has 14 residues. The germline V and J ends were trimmed by 0 bases and 5 bases, with 11 bases remaining between them. In DNA form, the CDR3 reads TGCGCCAGCAGCTTGGGGGGCGGTAGGGAGACCCAGTACTTC. Its translation is CASSLGGGRETQYF.

CDR3 amino acids: CASSQAGLAGDNEQFF. In DNA form, the CDR3 reads TGCGCCAGCAGCCAAGCAGGACTAGCGGGGGACAATGAGCAGTTCTTC. The gene calls are TRBV4-3 and TRBJ2-1; 13 bases are a match to TRBD2. The V gene end was trimmed by 1 base and the J gene end by 5 bases; junction bases not matched to a gene: 2. CDR3 size: 16 residues. Germline V gene data show CDR1 as LGHNA and CDR2 as YSLEER.

The V gene is TRBV6-1, the J gene TRBJ2-7; 9 nucleotides agree with TRBD1. J was trimmed by 6 bases and V by 2 bases; bases with no gene match: 2. Per germline, CDR1 MNHNS and CDR2 SASEGT. CDR3 length: 13 amino acids. In DNA form, the CDR3 reads TGTGCCAGCAGTGAATTGGGACAGGGCGAGCAGTACTTC. This gives the protein CASSELGQGEQYF.